The clone carrying this T cell receptor (beta chain) has just a few counts. Its antigen is not identified. The record originates from a study of spatial heterogeneity in lung cancer. For the study at large: Detected sequences consistently included more beta-chain ones than alpha-chain ones. Study observations and caveats: Ubiquitous expanded tumor TCRs were seen in blood more at resection than at follow-up.

As to time point: sample taken at primary tumor resection. Whole RNA from tumor, nontumor lung or frozen PBMC was sequenced unsorted. Patients with untreated early-stage non-small cell lung cancer, numbering 72, were the donors. The V end was cut by 5 bases, the J end by 7 bases, with 12 bases between. Germline lookup yields CDR1 LGHDT and CDR2 YNNKEL (reference sequence). The CDR3 runs 14 residues. TCRdb reprocessed the 5' RACE reads with MiXCR, giving one entry per CDR3 protein. The sample records tens of thousands of distinct CDR3 sequences, 10% to 15% being singletons. Sequences were derived from PBMCs, sampled at surgery. The chain has TRBV3-1 and TRBJ1-6; tentatively, D is TRBD1 (6 bases). This TCR came from a male donor with early-stage non-small cell lung cancer. CDR3 bases: TGTGCCAGCAGCTCTCGACAGGACAATTCACCCCTCCACTTT. It specifies CASSSRQDNSPLHF. The entire variable domain, with the rest obtained from reference TRBV3-1 and TRBJ1-6, is as follows: DTAVSQTPKYLVTQMGNDKSIKCEQNLGHDTMYWYKQDSKKFLKIMFSYNNKELIINETVPNRFSPKSPDKAHLNLHINSLELGDSAVYFCASSSRQDNSPLHFGNGTRLTVT.